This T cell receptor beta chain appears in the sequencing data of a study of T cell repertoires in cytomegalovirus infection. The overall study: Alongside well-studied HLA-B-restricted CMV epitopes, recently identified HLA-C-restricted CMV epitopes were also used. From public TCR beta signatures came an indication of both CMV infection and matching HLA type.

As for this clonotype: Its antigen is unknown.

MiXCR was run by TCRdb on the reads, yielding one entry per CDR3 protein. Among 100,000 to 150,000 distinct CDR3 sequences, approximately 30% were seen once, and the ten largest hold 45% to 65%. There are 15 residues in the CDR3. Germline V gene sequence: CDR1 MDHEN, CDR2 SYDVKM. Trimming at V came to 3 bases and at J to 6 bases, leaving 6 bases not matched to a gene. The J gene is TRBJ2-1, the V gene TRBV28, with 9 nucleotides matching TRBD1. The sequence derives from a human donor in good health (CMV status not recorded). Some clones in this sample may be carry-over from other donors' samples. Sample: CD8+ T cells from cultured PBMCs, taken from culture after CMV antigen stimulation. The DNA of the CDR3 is TGTGCCAGCAGTTTGTACAGGGGGCGAGGCAATGAGCAGTTCTTC. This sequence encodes CASSLYRGRGNEQFF. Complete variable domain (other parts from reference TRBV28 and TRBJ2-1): DVKVTQSSRYLVKRTGEKVFLECVQDMDHENMFWYRQDPGLGLRLIYFSYDVKMKEKGDIPEGYSVSREKKERFSLILESASTNQTSMYLCASSLYRGRGNEQFFGPGTRLTVL.